This T cell receptor (beta chain) originates from a study of cytomegalovirus exposure and HLA in healthy donors. Points from the study as a whole: Across donors, most TCRs were seen rarely, yet some public ones were widespread. It was only CMV serostatus that was available as immune exposure information.

PCR amplification relied on 60 Vbeta primers (plus 13 Jbeta primers). Sequencing used immunoSEQ multiplex PCR; TCRdb keeps in-frame clones, though not all of them. Its table records some 110,000 clones. Worth noting for this clone: Its antigen is undetermined.

The germline V gene has CDR1 SGHDT and CDR2 YYEEEE. This CDR3 has 14 amino acids. Trimming removed 3 bases from V and 4 bases from J, with 13 bases in between. The chain is built from TRBV5-6 and TRBJ1-2, with D uncertain. Source material: PBMCs. The TCR comes from a man aged 18 to 29 in good health and CMV-seronegative. Here the CDR3 reads CASSSRKAVYGYTF. CDR3 sequence (DNA): TGTGCCAGCAGCTCCAGGAAGGCAGTCTATGGCTACACCTTC.